Shown below are 29 T cell receptor beta chains from a single sample sequenced in a study of OX40 agonist ivuxolimab in advanced cancers. Libraries were prepared by immunoSEQ multiplex PCR; TCRdb keeps only in-frame clonotypes and omits some of them. The sample consists of approximately 66,000 clones, about 88% of them appearing once. Sequenced material: CD4+ or CD8+ T cells sorted from blood, taken in a trial of the OX40 agonist ivuxolimab. These receptor sequences come from an adult with an advanced solid tumor such as melanoma, head and neck, liver or kidney cancer.

The chain employs TRBV5-1 and TRBJ2-7; D gene unclear. This CDR3 is built from 11 residues. Trimming pared 7 bases from V and 6 bases from J, leaving 11 bases between. Germline assignment: CDR1 SGHRS and CDR2 YFSETQ. The CDR3 DNA reads TGCGCCAGCTCATCCCAATTCGAGCAGTACTTC. Residues: CASSSQFEQYF.

The rearrangement joins TRBV12-5 to TRBJ2-1; no firm D call. The CDR3 contains 10 residues. Germline CDR1 and CDR2: LGHNT and FRNRAP. V gave up 5 bases and J gave up 5 bases, with 1 base separating them. CDR3 in amino acids: CASGNNEQFF. DNA of the CDR3: TGTGCTAGTGGTAACAATGAGCAGTTCTTC.

The rearrangement joins TRBV5-1 to TRBJ2-5; TRBD2 matches 9 bases. This CDR3 contains 16 residues. The V segment lost 0 bases and the J segment 2 bases; nucleotides outside the gene matches: 5. Germline CDR1 SGHRS, CDR2 YFSETQ. The chain's CDR3 is CASSLGASGIQETQYF. CDR3 DNA: TGCGCCAGCAGCTTGGGGGCTAGCGGGATACAAGAGACCCAGTACTTC.

On this clone: The junction and the germline gene differ at one end; a read error may be behind it. The chain has TRBV5-1 and TRBJ2-5, with 8 bases identical to TRBD1. Germline CDR1 reads SGHRS; CDR2 reads YFSETQ. The CDR3 has 13 amino acids. The CDR3, as DNA: TGCGCCAGCAGGTTGGGACAGGATGAGACCCAGTACTTC. This codes for CASRLGQDETQYF.

This rearrangement joins TRBV11-2 to TRBJ2-7; D is uncertain. Germline loops: CDR1 SGHAT, CDR2 FQNNGV. This CDR3 spans 15 amino acids. The germline V and J ends were trimmed by 5 bases and 0 bases, with 14 bases remaining between them. Here the CDR3 DNA reads TGTGCCAGCAGCCCCACACCAGTACACTCCTACGAGCAGTACTTC. This sequence encodes CASSPTPVHSYEQYF.

The chain couples TRBV5-4 to TRBJ1-2; D remains unclear. Trimming left V 5 bases short and J 5 bases short, with 13 bases between. Germline-derived CDR1 and CDR2 are SGHNT and YYREEE (reference sequence). This CDR3 has 13 amino acids. CDR3 amino acids: CASRDSNQYGYTF. CDR3 DNA: TGTGCCAGCAGGGACTCGAACCAGTATGGCTACACCTTC.

The CDR3 DNA reads as TGTGCCAGCAGCGTAGAGATTGCACAGCCCCAGCATTTT. Translated: CASSVEIAQPQHF. The chain employs TRBV7-8 and TRBJ1-5; no clear D gene. CDR1 and CDR2 (germline): SGHVS, FQNEAQ. The CDR3 extends over 13 amino acids. V was shortened by 5 bases and J by 7 bases, with 12 bases between the two germline ends.

The table lists this clone with a count of one. The chain recombines TRBV19 with TRBJ2-4; 7 positions agree with TRBD1. The CDR3 runs to 13 residues. Germline CDR1 and CDR2: LNHDA and SQIVND (reference sequence). V lost 7 bases, J lost 11 bases, and 11 bases stayed unmatched. CDR3 sequence (DNA): TGTGCCAGTAAATCCGGGACAGAAGACGTTCAGTACTTC. This codes for CASKSGTEDVQYF. Full variable domain (missing parts from reference TRBV19 and TRBJ2-4): DGGITQSPKYLFRKEGQNVTLSCEQNLNHDAMYWYRQDPGQGLRLIYYSQIVNDFQKGDIAEGYSVSREKKESFPLTVTSAQKNPTAFYLCASKSGTEDVQYFGAGTRLSVL.

The chain employs TRBV7-8 and TRBJ2-2; D gene unclear. Trimming took off 6 bases at V and 0 bases at J, with 5 bases between the two ends. CDR3 length: 13 residues. Per germline, CDR1 SGHVS and CDR2 FQNEAQ. The CDR3 nucleotides read TGTGCCAGCAGAGGCACGAACACCGGGGAGCTGTTTTTT. Translation gives CASRGTNTGELFF. Together with reference TRBV7-8 and TRBJ2-2, the CDR3 gives the full variable domain: GAGVSQSPRYKVAKRGQDVALRCDPISGHVSLFWYQQALGQGPEFLTYFQNEAQLDKSGLPSDRFFAERPEGSVSTLKIQRTQQEDSAVYLCASRGTNTGELFFGEGSRLTVL.

The genes are TRBV18 and TRBJ2-7; D not resolved. This CDR3 region has 13 residues. CDR1 and CDR2 from the germline V gene are KGHSH and LQKENI. V gave up 1 base and J gave up 1 base, with 5 bases separating them. In nucleotides, the CDR3 is TGTGCCAGCTCACCACGTGTATCCTACGAGCAGTACTTC. It translates to CASSPRVSYEQYF.

J is TRBJ2-7 and V is TRBV4-1; 9 nucleotides agree with TRBD1. J was trimmed by 1 base and V by 1 base; bases with no gene match: 5. Germline V gives CDR1 MGHRA, CDR2 YSYEKL. The CDR3 has 16 residues. The CDR3 reads CASSQALGTGSYEQYF. The CDR3 DNA reads TGCGCCAGCAGCCAAGCCCTGGGGACAGGGTCCTACGAGCAGTACTTC.

The chain joins TRBV18 to TRBJ1-2, with D uncertain. This CDR3 contains 12 residues. Germline V gene data show CDR1 as KGHSH and CDR2 as LQKENI. The ends were cut back, 6 bases at V and 13 bases at J, with 18 bases in the middle. CDR3 amino acids: CASSRPPTVLTF. DNA for the CDR3: TGTGCCAGCTCTCGCCCCCCCACAGTTCTCACCTTC.

The V gene is TRBV6-1, the J gene TRBJ1-5; D remains ambiguous. This CDR3 is built from 14 residues. Germline V gene data show CDR1 as MNHNS and CDR2 as SASEGT. V was shortened by 2 bases and J by 2 bases, with 7 bases between the two germline ends. The CDR3 bases are TGTGCCAGCAGTGAAAGGATGGGCAATCAGCCCCAGCATTTT. Translated: CASSERMGNQPQHF.

The gene calls are TRBV18 and TRBJ1-4; 7 nucleotides agree with TRBD1. V was clipped by 2 bases and J by 1 base; unmatched bases: 7. The CDR3 has 17 amino acids. Germline V gene data show CDR1 as KGHSH and CDR2 as LQKENI. CDR3 region: CASSPSTGIGTNEKLFF. As DNA, the CDR3 is TGTGCCAGCTCACCATCGACAGGGATCGGAACTAATGAAAAACTGTTTTTT. The full variable domain, its missing parts supplied by reference TRBV18 and TRBJ1-4, is NAGVMQNPRHLVRRRGQEARLRCSPMKGHSHVYWYRQLPEEGLKFMVYLQKENIIDESGMPKERFSAEFPKEGPSILRIQQVVRGDSAAYFCASSPSTGIGTNEKLFFGSGTQLSVL.

The chain has TRBV30 and TRBJ2-2, with D possibly TRBD1 on 5 matching bases. The J call may be wrong; the DNA end is better matched by TRBJ1-3. The CDR3 is 15 residues long. CDR1 is GTSNPN and CDR2 is SVGIG in the germline V gene (reference sequence). The CDR3 nucleotides are TGTGCCTGGAGTGTAGTTGGGACGGGGGGAAACACCATATATTTT. The encoded protein is CAWSVVGTGGNTIYF.

The V and J genes are TRBV29-1 and TRBJ2-7; 7 bases agree with TRBD1. The CDR3 consists of 12 residues. With 6 bases clipped from V and 7 bases from J, the junction kept 9 bases outside the gene matches. Per germline, CDR1 SQVTM and CDR2 ANQGSEA. The CDR3 DNA follows: TGCAGCGTACGGAAGGGGGCGAGTGAGCAGTACTTC. Its translation: CSVRKGASEQYF.

This clone was seen only a few times. The DNA for the CDR3 is TGCGCCAGCAGCTTGCGGTCAACAGGGAGTAATGGCGAAAAACTGTTTTTT. Amino acids: CASSLRSTGSNGEKLFF. This chain connects TRBV5-1 to TRBJ1-4, with a tentative D call TRBD1 (6 bases). Germline assignment: CDR1 SGHRS and CDR2 YFSETQ. V was pared by 1 base and J by 8 bases, with 21 bases between. The CDR3 totals 17 residues.

CDR3 loop: CASSPRDRGPLNTEAFF. CDR3 DNA: TGTGCCAGCTCACCCCGGGACAGGGGGCCTCTGAACACTGAAGCTTTCTTT. The rearrangement uses TRBV18 and TRBJ1-1; 12 bases are shared with TRBD1. Unmatched junction bases numbered 5, after V lost 3 bases and J lost 0 bases. This CDR3 contains 17 residues. CDR1 is KGHSH and CDR2 is LQKENI in the germline V gene.

This clone came up once. The chain joins TRBV9 to TRBJ1-6; 9 nucleotides line up with TRBD1. Germline V CDR1 and CDR2: SGDLS, YYNGEE. This CDR3 contains 14 residues. Trimming at V came to 4 bases and at J to 7 bases, leaving 3 bases not matched to a gene. CDR3 DNA sequence: TGTGCCAGCAGCCAGGGACAGGGCAATTCACCCCTCCACTTT. It codes for CASSQGQGNSPLHF.

The chain couples TRBV5-8 to TRBJ1-6; no firm D call. Germline CDR1 and CDR2: SGHTS and YDEGEE. The CDR3 has 12 amino acids. Trimming took off 3 bases at V and 10 bases at J, with 8 bases between the two ends. CDR3 amino acids: CASSWGGSPLHF. In DNA, the CDR3 is TGTGCCAGCAGCTGGGGAGGCTCACCCCTCCACTTT.

The chain recombines TRBV30 with TRBJ2-7; D might be TRBD1 (6 bases). From germline, CDR1 is GTSNPN and CDR2 SVGIG (reference sequence). V dropped 6 bases and J dropped 10 bases, with 13 bases sitting between them. CDR3 size: 10 residues. The CDR3: CACQGFNQYF. The CDR3 DNA reads TGTGCCTGCCAGGGGTTCAACCAGTACTTC.

The chain links TRBV27 to TRBJ2-5; TRBD2 matches 7 bases. The CDR3 covers 15 residues. Germline V gene lookup returns CDR1 MNHEY and CDR2 SMNVEV (reference sequence). The ends lost 6 bases at V and 5 bases at J; junction bases unmatched: 12. The CDR3 reads CASSRWGGTTETQYF. CDR3 nucleotides: TGTGCCAGCAGCCGTTGGGGGGGAACTACGGAGACCCAGTACTTC.

The V and J genes are TRBV18 and TRBJ2-3; D is undetermined. CDR1 and CDR2 (germline): KGHSH, LQKENI. Trimming left V 3 bases short and J 10 bases short, with 14 bases between. This CDR3 contains 13 residues. The CDR3 spells CASSPAPFGSQYF. In DNA, the CDR3 is TGTGCCAGCTCACCCGCGCCCTTCGGATCGCAGTATTTT.

In its sample, this clone was seen once. This chain uses TRBV5-5 with TRBJ1-6, with D maybe TRBD1 (5 bases). The CDR3 consists of 16 residues. The germline CDR1 and CDR2 sequences are SGHKS and YYEKEE (reference sequence). V was pared by 2 bases and J by 5 bases, with 14 bases between. The CDR3 protein is CASSLGDRSNNSPLHF. CDR3 coding DNA: TGTGCCAGCAGCTTAGGGGACCGTAGTAATAATTCACCCCTCCACTTT.

The V gene is TRBV13, the J gene TRBJ2-3, with 12 bases identical to TRBD2. The CDR3 sequence is 15 residues long. Trimming at V came to 4 bases and at J to 2 bases, leaving 1 base not matched to a gene. Germline CDR1 PRHDT, CDR2 FYEKMQ (reference sequence). The CDR3 loop is CASSSSGGVTDTQYF. The DNA of the CDR3 is TGTGCCAGCAGCTCTAGCGGGGGGGTCACAGATACGCAGTATTTT.

This clone was observed a single time. The chain joins TRBV15 to TRBJ2-5; 7 bases align to TRBD2. Germline CDR1 reads LNHNV; CDR2 reads YYDKDF (reference sequence). The J segment lost 4 bases and the V segment lost 0 bases, leaving 5 bases of the junction unmatched. The length of the CDR3 is 15 residues. The CDR3 protein is CATSRDLGEGETQYF. The CDR3, as DNA: TGTGCCACCAGCAGAGATCTTGGGGAGGGAGAGACCCAGTACTTC.

The table lists this clone with a count of one. The rearrangement links TRBV11-2 to TRBJ1-1; D remains unclear. The CDR3 covers 12 residues. V was trimmed by 5 bases and J by 2 bases, leaving 6 bases between them. Per the germline V gene, CDR1 is SGHAT and CDR2 is FQNNGV. For the CDR3, the DNA is TGTGCCAGCAGCCGGTTTAACACTGAAGCTTTCTTT. This codes for CASSRFNTEAFF.

The J gene is TRBJ1-2, the V gene TRBV6-1; D might be TRBD1 (6 bases). V was clipped by 8 bases and J by 5 bases, with 9 bases between them. This CDR3 is 11 amino acids long. Germline V gives CDR1 MNHNS, CDR2 SASEGT. The CDR3 spells CASLTGYGYTF. The CDR3 coding sequence is TGTGCCAGCCTTACAGGGTATGGCTACACCTTC.

The rearrangement uses TRBV9 and TRBJ1-2; D not certain. The germline CDR1 and CDR2 sequences are SGDLS and YYNGEE. Trimming shortened V by 4 bases and J by 0 bases, and 10 bases separated the two germline ends. This CDR3 is built from 14 residues. The CDR3 DNA follows: TGTGCCAGCAGCCTACACGGAGCTAACTATGGCTACACCTTC. This codes for CASSLHGANYGYTF.